Listed below are T cell receptor beta chains from one sample, sequenced in a study of T-cell reconstitution after alpha-beta-depleted transplantation in children. MiXCR, run by TCRdb on the PCR reads, gives a single entry per CDR3 protein. The sample shows some 600,000 distinct CDR3 sequences, roughly 17% of them seen only once. Material: PBMCs from the stem cell graft donor, obtained from the stem cell graft. These TCRs come from a human donor who donated a stem cell graft to a child with acute myeloid leukemia. CDR3s include the opening cysteine and the closing phenylalanine or tryptophan. The D gene is left open where the match is weak. Size tells how often a clone was seen (once, few, many) or the class of an expanded clone, and some rows leave it out.

>TRBV15|NA|TRBJ2-3|few
TGTGCCACCAGCAGAGATCTGGAAGATACGCAGTATTTT
CATSRDLEDTQYF
>TRBV7-3|NA|TRBJ2-2|NA
TGTGCCAGCAGCAGGTTATCCACCGGGGAGCTGTTTTTT
CASSRLSTGELFF
>TRBV6-2/TRBV6-3|NA|TRBJ1-5|many
TGTGCCAGCAGTTACGAGGTTGGTCAGCCCCAGCATTTT
CASSYEVGQPQHF
>TRBV20-1|TRBD2|TRBJ2-3|few
TGCAGTGCTAGCCCGGCGGGGGTTGGCACAGATACGCAGTATTTT
CSASPAGVGTDTQYF
>TRBV20-1|NA|TRBJ2-4|many
TGCAGTGCTAGAGATTCACGGTCCGCCGGGAACATTCAGTACTTC
CSARDSRSAGNIQYF
>TRBV16|TRBD1|TRBJ2-1|NA
TGTGCCAGCACTCCACAGGGGAGTGGGTCCTACAATGAGCAGTTCTTC
CASTPQGSGSYNEQFF
>TRBV4-2|NA|TRBJ2-4|NA
TGTGCCAGCAGCCACGAACAGGGGGAGGGAAACATTCAGTACTTC
CASSHEQGEGNIQYF
>TRBV12-3/TRBV12-4|NA|TRBJ1-2|many
TGTGCCAGCAGTTTAGAGGCCATTGGCGGCTACACCTTC
CASSLEAIGGYTF
>TRBV5-1|NA|TRBJ2-5|few
TGCGCCAGCCGAGGAGAAGAGACCCAGTACTTC
CASRGEETQYF
>TRBV20-1|NA|TRBJ1-1|many
TGCAGTGCTAGTAAAGGCCCCAACACTGAAGCTTTCTTT
CSASKGPNTEAFF
>TRBV7-2|TRBD2|TRBJ2-1|few
TGTGCCAGCAGTCTAACCCGCGGGGGGGGCCGTGGTGAGCAGTTCTTC
CASSLTRGGGRGEQFF
>TRBV20-1|NA|TRBJ1-6|NA
TGCAGTGCTAGATCGGCTAGAGGGATTACGGAGAGGATTAATTCACCCCTCCACTTT
CSARSARGITERINSPLHF
>TRBV12-3/TRBV12-4|TRBD1|TRBJ2-7|many
TGTGCCAGCGGACCGACAGGGGATTACGAGCAGTACTTC
CASGPTGDYEQYF
>TRBV10-3|TRBD1|TRBJ2-5|NA
TGTGCCATCGGATGGGACAGTGAAGAGACCCAGTACTTC
CAIGWDSEETQYF
>TRBV20-1|TRBD2|TRBJ2-3|NA
TGCTGTGCTAGAGGCCTAGCGGGGGCGGGCAAAACAGATACGCAGTATTTT
CCARGLAGAGKTDTQYF
>TRBV20-1|NA|TRBJ2-3|many
TGCAGTGCTAGAGAGGAAGGGGAAACAGATACGCAGTATTTT
CSAREEGETDTQYF
>TRBV7-3|NA|TRBJ1-6|many
TGTGCCAGCAGCTCGGGGGTGACAGCTAATTCACCCCTCCACTTT
CASSSGVTANSPLHF
>TRBV7-9|TRBD2|TRBJ2-7|many
TGTGCCAGCAGCCCCCGACTAGCGGGGCAAAACGAGCAGTACTTC
CASSPRLAGQNEQYF
>TRBV7-9|NA|TRBJ1-4|few
TGTGCCAGCAGCCCACCAGGGGAGGGCCCAAAACTGTTTTTT
CASSPPGEGPKLFF
>TRBV13|TRBD1|TRBJ1-4|NA
TGTGCCAGCAGCCAGGGGGGAGCTAATGAAAAACTGTTTTTT
CASSQGGANEKLFF
>TRBV5-6|NA|TRBJ1-5|NA
TGTGCCAGCAGCTTGAGGGAGCAGGGCCAGCCCCAGCATTTT
CASSLREQGQPQHF
>TRBV5-1|NA|TRBJ2-1|few
TGCGCCAGCAGCTTAACTCCTAGGGGCAATGAGCAGTTCTTC
CASSLTPRGNEQFF